This is a list of T cell receptor beta chains from one sample in a study of cytomegalovirus exposure and HLA in healthy donors. Some clones are missing from TCRdb's copy, which holds only in-frame ones; the method was immunoSEQ multiplex PCR. There are 11,000 to 15,000 clones in the sample; about 60% occur only once, and around a sixth lies in the top ten. The sample comprised PBMCs. The receptors stem from a woman between 50 and 59 years old in good health and CMV-seropositive. The CDR3 runs from the conserved cysteine through the conserved F or W.

J | V | CDR3
TRBJ1-2 | TRBV6-5 | CASSWGTGVYGYTF
TRBJ2-3 | TRBV4-3 | CASSQDTGGADTQYF
TRBJ1-2 | TRBV4-1 | CASSQWTGGGDGYTF
TRBJ1-4 | TRBV25-1 | CASSWTVNNEKLFF
TRBJ1-5 | TRBV9 | CASSVGPGGNQPQHF
TRBJ1-5 | TRBV28 | CASNRDRLNQPQHF
TRBJ1-4 | TRBV29-1 | CSVGGQINEKLFF
TRBJ2-3 | TRBV6-1 | CASSGDRGNGQYF
TRBJ2-7 | TRBV29-1 | CSAWTSGSYEQYF
TRBJ1-2 | TRBV6-5 | CASSYSAGQNYGYTF
TRBJ2-1 | TRBV29-1 | CSVRQASGGSYNEQFF
TRBJ1-1 | TRBV6-6 | CASRDRGGTEAFF
TRBJ2-4 | TRBV4-2 | CASSRVLYLEENIQYF
TRBJ1-2 | TRBV6-1 | CASSRDREAYGYTF
TRBJ2-7 | TRBV9 | CASSVVAGGYEQYF
TRBJ2-7 | TRBV4-3 | CASSQVSGQARWEQYF
TRBJ2-7 | TRBV6-1 | CASSDGLVNEQYF
TRBJ2-5 | TRBV5-4 | CASSAGVREYETQYF
TRBJ1-4 | TRBV4-1 | CASSQGVLSNEKLFF
TRBJ1-5 | TRBV6-1 | CASSAGAVQPQHF
TRBJ1-4 | TRBV4-2 | CASSQEGGEWEKLFF
TRBJ2-7 | TRBV18 | CASSPASSYEQYF
TRBJ2-2 | TRBV25-1 | CASSTGTDTGELFF
TRBJ1-1 | TRBV4-1 | CASSQDRRGNTEAFF
TRBJ2-1 | TRBV30 | CAWRRAELGEQFF
TRBJ1-2 | TRBV30 | CAWRGTGADYTF
TRBJ1-1 | TRBV4-2 | CASSRGQGPSDTEAFF
TRBJ1-5 | TRBV28 | CASRTLYNQPQHF
TRBJ2-3 | TRBV6-4 | CASSEGTSGTDTQYF
TRBJ2-3 | TRBV21-1 | CASRPRGRGTQYF
TRBJ1-2 | TRBV7-2 | CASRFTGAASYGYTF
TRBJ2-7 | TRBV7-6 | CASSLRGYEQYF
TRBJ2-7 | TRBV6-5 | CASSYSRQNLGEQYF
TRBJ2-7 | TRBV7-8 | CASSLREKQYF
TRBJ2-2 | TRBV7-2 | CASSPGTGGTGELFF
TRBJ2-5 | TRBV11-2 | CASSLAETQGKTQYF
TRBJ1-6 | TRBV5-1 | CASSLGPSPLHF
TRBJ2-5 | TRBV29-1 | CSVLDWSQETQYF
TRBJ1-2 | TRBV29-1 | CSVVGGGYGCTF
TRBJ2-1 | TRBV29-1 | CSGKGASSYNEQFF
TRBJ1-1 | TRBV28 | CASSSQQGALNEAFF
TRBJ1-5 | TRBV7-2 | CASSPKGGANQPQHF
TRBJ1-4 | TRBV6-5 | CASSGAGTNEKLFF
TRBJ2-1 | TRBV29-1 | CSVGGGLFSYNEQFF
TRBJ2-7 | TRBV11-2 | CASSAPPGLTREQYF
TRBJ2-1 | TRBV6-6 | CASRTSGGNEQFF
TRBJ1-5 | TRBV6-1 | CASSDDGYRPQHF
TRBJ2-7 | TRBV29-1 | CSVVGSYEQYF
TRBJ2-7 | TRBV10-1 | CARNLPFYEQYF
TRBJ2-1 | TRBV5-4 | CASSLGTSVILF
TRBJ2-5 | TRBV20-1 | CSARVRETQYF
TRBJ2-7 | TRBV7-2 | CASSLGEISGEQYF
TRBJ2-7 | TRBV4-3 | CASSQEGTATYEQYF